This is a list of T cell receptor delta chains from one sample in a study of Vδ1+ human thymocytes. TCRdb used CATT to re-call clones from the multiplex PCR reads. The sample has some 73,000 delta-chain clones; 30% to 45% are singletons. Sequencing was performed on Vdelta1+ gamma-delta thymocytes from the thymus. These receptors originate from a boy in the first two years of life who had congenital heart surgery. Each CDR3 is given with its conserved first and last residue. The order of the fields is D gene, V gene, clone size, J gene, CDR3 DNA, CDR3 protein. A D gene is named only where the DNA matches it firmly. Rows give clone size only sometimes, using once, few, many, or a class for an expanded clone.

TRDD3,TRDV1,few,TRDJ1,TGTGCTCTTGGGGAACTAGGCACTTCACATATGTACTGGGGGACCCAGTTCGATAAACTCATCTTT,CALGELGTSHMYWGTQFDKLIF
TRDD2,TRDV1,.,TRDJ1,TGTGCTCTTGGGGACAGAACCTTCCTACGGTTACTGGAGGTTGGCGGACTCATCTTT,CALGDRTFLRLLEVGGLIF
TRDD3,TRDV2,.,TRDJ1,TGTGCCTGTGACTCGATGTACTGGGGGACCAAGTCCGCCCGGGATAAACTCATCTTT,CACDSMYWGTKSARDKLIF
.,TRDV1,.,TRDJ1,TGTGCTCTTGGGGAATTTTGCCCTCCAGTTCCCTTGAACCACTACACCGATAAACTCATCTTT,CALGEFCPPVPLNHYTDKLIF
TRDD3,TRDV1,.,TRDJ1,TGTGCTCTTGGTTATTTCCGGTACTGGGGGATACGAGGTGCTAAACTCATCTTT,CALGYFRYWGIRGAKLIF
TRDD3,TRDV1,few,TRDJ1,TGTGCTCTTGGGCTTTATTCCTCCGGTACTGGGGGATACACCGATAAACTCATCTTT,CALGLYSSGTGGYTDKLIF
TRDD3,TRDV1,few,TRDJ1,TGTGCTCTTGGGGAACCAAAGATCCTCTACCGACTGGGGGTCTCCACCGATAAACTCATCTTT,CALGEPKILYRLGVSTDKLIF
.,TRDV1,.,TRDJ1,TGTGCTCTTGGGATTGCCCTGAGATCGGGGACCGATAAACTCATCTTT,CALGIALRSGTDKLIF
TRDD3,TRDV1,.,TRDJ1,TGTGCTCTTGGTGCTTCTGGCGTGAACTGGGGGATACCCGATAAACTCATCTTT,CALGASGVNWGIPDKLIF
TRDD3,TRDV1,.,TRDJ1,TGTGCTCTTGGGGAGACATTCAGACTGGGGGACTTAGGGTCATACACCGATAAACTCATCTTT,CALGETFRLGDLGSYTDKLIF
.,TRDV1,few,TRDJ1,TGTGCTCTTGGGGAACTAATTTGGTCTTCCCTCAATTCCCCTCTACTGATGGCCGATAAACTCATCTTT,CALGELIWSSLNSPLLMADKLIF
TRDD3,TRDV1,.,TRDJ1,TGTGCTCTTGGGGAACTCACTCTTCCTGATCTGTACTGGGGGATCCTCAGCACCGATAAACTCATCTTT,CALGELTLPDLYWGILSTDKLIF
TRDD3,TRDV1,few,TRDJ1,TGTGCTCTTGGAAGTGAGCCTACGGGATACAGGGGGTACACCGATAAACTCATCTTT,CALGSEPTGYRGYTDKLIF
TRDD3,TRDV1,few,TRDJ2,TGTGCTCTTGGGGAAGCCTTCTTAACCGCTATTACTGGGGGATACGCACGAGTGACAGCACAACTCTTCTTT,CALGEAFLTAITGGYARVTAQLFF
TRDD3,TRDV1,.,TRDJ1,TGTGCTCTTGGGGAACTAGCCCCCTTCTGGGATACGGTTCTCGATAAACTCATCTTT,CALGELAPFWDTVLDKLIF
TRDD3,TRDV1,.,TRDJ1,TGTGCTCTTGGGGAACTAGAAAAGGGGCTCCGGGGGATACTCCTGTACACCGATAAACTCATCTTT,CALGELEKGLRGILLYTDKLIF
TRDD3,TRDV1,.,TRDJ1,TGTGCTCTTGGGGACTCCTACTCTGGGGGATACTGGTGTACCGATAAACTCATCTTT,CALGDSYSGGYWCTDKLIF
.,TRDV1,few,TRDJ1,TGTGCTCTTGGGCCGCACGGACCTGTGGGTTTAGTGTCCACCGATAAACTCATCTTT,CALGPHGPVGLVSTDKLIF
TRDD3,TRDV1,few,TRDJ1,TGTGCTCTTGGGGAACTAGTAACCAACCTGGGGGATACGGGGTACACCGATAAACTCATCTTT,CALGELVTNLGDTGYTDKLIF
TRDD3,TRDV1,few,TRDJ1,TGTGCTCTTGGGGGGGTCGGTCTTGGGGACTGGGGGGTCCCGTACACCGATAAACTCATCTTT,CALGGVGLGDWGVPYTDKLIF
TRDD3,TRDV1,.,TRDJ1,TGTGCTCTTGAAGCATCTGGGGGGTTACCCCTCACCGATAAACTCATCTTT,CALEASGGLPLTDKLIF
.,TRDV1,.,TRDJ1,TGTGCTCTTGGGGAACTGACCGTCTTACCCACTCGTCCTCACACCGATAAACTCATCTTT,CALGELTVLPTRPHTDKLIF
TRDD3,TRDV1,.,TRDJ1,TGTGCTCTTGGGGAACGTCGGACGGACGGGATACTTGGCACCGATAAACTCATCTTT,CALGERRTDGILGTDKLIF
TRDD3,TRDV1,.,TRDJ1,TGTGCTCTTGGGGACAACCTTACGGCCATGACTCTGTTACCCTACTGGGGAATCAACTACACCGATAAACTCATCTTT,CALGDNLTAMTLLPYWGINYTDKLIF
.,TRDV1,few,TRDJ1,TGTGCTCTTGGGGAACTTAGGAGGCCGCTGAGGGTGAACACCGATAAACTCATCTTT,CALGELRRPLRVNTDKLIF
.,TRDV1,few,TRDJ1,TGTGCTCTTAAGTTTCCTGGAGCGCTACTGGGAGATACCATAACCGATAAACTCATCTTT,CALKFPGALLGDTITDKLIF
.,TRDV1,.,TRDJ1,TGTGCTCTTGGGGAACCTTCCTCCCAAGTATACACCGATAAACTCATCTTT,CALGEPSSQVYTDKLIF
.,TRDV1,.,TRDJ1,TGTGCTCTTGGGGAACGACAGGGGCCTTCCTGCCTTACTGGGGGCGATAAACTCATCTTT,CALGERQGPSCLTGGDKLIF
.,TRDV1,few,TRDJ1,TGTGCTCTTGGGGAATGCGTTTCGGAATACCCCTACACCGATAAACTCATCTTT,CALGECVSEYPYTDKLIF
TRDD3,TRDV1,few,TRDJ1,TGTGCTCTTGGGTCCCCAGGCATCCAACTGGGGGATAATGATAAACTCATCTTT,CALGSPGIQLGDNDKLIF
TRDD3,TRDV1,.,TRDJ1,TGTGCTCTTGGGCCCCCGGCCTTCCCCCCTTTCTGGGGGATATCCGATAAACTCATCTTT,CALGPPAFPPFWGISDKLIF
.,TRDV1,few,TRDJ1,TGTGCTCTTGGGGAATTCCTCCCTGGGGTGCCGAAGGACCGAAATAAACTCATCTTT,CALGEFLPGVPKDRNKLIF
.,TRDV2,few,TRDJ1,TGTGCCTGTGACACTGCAGGCTCCGAGGGGACCGATAAACTCATCTTT,CACDTAGSEGTDKLIF
.,TRDV1,.,TRDJ1,TGTGCTCTTGGGGAACTATGGGGGCCTCTTAAGAACACCGATAAACTCATCTTT,CALGELWGPLKNTDKLIF
TRDD3,TRDV1,.,TRDJ1,TGTGCTCTTGGGGAACTAGTCGGATACTGGGGGATACGGGGCGATAAACTCATCTTT,CALGELVGYWGIRGDKLIF
TRDD3,TRDV1,.,TRDJ1,TGTGCTCTTGGGGAGTATTATTCGGCCCCCCACCCTTGGGGGATGTACACCGATAAACTCATCTTT,CALGEYYSAPHPWGMYTDKLIF
.,TRDV1,.,TRDJ1,TGTGCTCTTGGGGAGCCCTTTTACGGGGGAGACTCCCGGCTCATCTTT,CALGEPFYGGDSRLIF
.,TRDV1,.,TRDJ1,TGTGCTCTTGGGGAACTTCGGGGACTTCCTACGCTGGGGGATCCCAAGTACACCGATAAACTCATCTTT,CALGELRGLPTLGDPKYTDKLIF
TRDD3,TRDV1,few,TRDJ1,TGTGCTCTTGGGACCTCTCTACGAAGCCCCCGTTCTGGTGGGGGATACGGTACCGATAAACTCATCTTT,CALGTSLRSPRSGGGYGTDKLIF
TRDD3,TRDV1,few,TRDJ1,TGTGCTCTTGGGGAACGGCCTAAGCGATCAGGGGGATACCCAACCGATAAACTCATCTTT,CALGERPKRSGGYPTDKLIF
TRDD2,TRDV1,.,TRDJ2,TGTGCTCTTGACAAAAAAAAGGCTTCCTACGGATACCAGGTGACAGCACAACTCTTCTTT,CALDKKKASYGYQVTAQLFF
TRDD3,TRDV3,few,TRDJ1,TGTGCCTGTGACTGGGGATACCTCCCTAATCCTAGACTCATCTTT,CACDWGYLPNPRLIF
.,TRDV1,.,TRDJ1,TGTGCTCTTGGGACTGAATGGTTGTTTGTTAGCGCGTGGGGTGGAAACACCGATAAACTCATCTTT,CALGTEWLFVSAWGGNTDKLIF
TRDD3,TRDV1,.,TRDJ1,TGTGCTCTTGGGGAACCGGCTCTGGGGGACCAGTACACCGATAAACTCATCTTT,CALGEPALGDQYTDKLIF
.,TRDV1,.,TRDJ1,TGTGCTCTTGGGGAACTACCTAACGGTGAACTCATCTTT,CALGELPNGELIF
.,TRDV1,.,TRDJ1,TGTGCTCTTGGGGACGTAGGCCGGTCCGGGGATCCTGGATCGGGCACCGATAAACTCATCTTT,CALGDVGRSGDPGSGTDKLIF
.,TRDV1,.,TRDJ1,TGTGCTCTTGGGGAACTTTTTCGTTCCCGTGGACCCCCTCGAAAACTCATCTTT,CALGELFRSRGPPRKLIF
.,TRDV1,.,TRDJ1,TGTGCTCTTGGGGAACTACGGGAACTCTTCGAACGGGGGGGGTGCGAGAAACTCATCTTT,CALGELRELFERGGCEKLIF
.,TRDV2,few,TRDJ1,TGTGCCTGTGACGACGCAAAGAGGGGGGACACCACGTGGGACGATAAACTCATCTTT,CACDDAKRGDTTWDDKLIF